This TCR beta chain was sequenced during a study of blood T cell repertoires in COVID-19. Study in general: The origin of the acute and convalescent COVID-19 samples was the United States, Italy and Spain. PBMCs, B-cell-depleted T cells, or T cells were the source of the cDNA or gDNA that made up the material.

The CDR3 has 15 residues. Trimming cost V 4 bases and J 0 bases, with 11 bases left between them. CDR1 and CDR2 from the germline V gene are SGHRS and YFSETQ. Authors' methods: Reference gene primer amplification in the assay estimated nucleated cell counts. Assay used: immunoSEQ multiplex PCR; TCRdb lists only in-frame clones, some missing. V, J and clone size are those of that table, while D and trimming were read from the DNA. Among about 210,000 clones, roughly 82% were seen once, and the ten largest hold over 9.5%. Sequencing was done on a sample of peripheral blood. This chain uses TRBV5-1 with TRBJ2-1, with D possibly matching TRBD2 (6 bases). This TCR was recovered from a woman aged 40 to 49 with acute or convalescent COVID-19. This chain's CDR3 is CASSLGGSSYNEQFF. Written as DNA, the CDR3 is TGCGCCAGCAGCCTTGGGGGGAGCTCCTACAATGAGCAGTTCTTC.